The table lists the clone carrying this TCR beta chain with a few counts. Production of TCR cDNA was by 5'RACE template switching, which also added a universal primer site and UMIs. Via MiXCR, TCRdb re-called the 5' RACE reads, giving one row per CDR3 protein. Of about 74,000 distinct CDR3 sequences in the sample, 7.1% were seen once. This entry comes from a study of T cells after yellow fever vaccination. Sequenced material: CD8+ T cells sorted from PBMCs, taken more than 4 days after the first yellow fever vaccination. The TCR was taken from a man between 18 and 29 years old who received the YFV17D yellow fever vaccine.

The CDR3 is CASSLLAGGIYEQYF. The CDR3, as DNA: TGTGCCAGCAGCCTGCTGGCAGGGGGTATCTACGAGCAGTACTTC. This sequence joins TRBV5-5 and TRBJ2-7, with 7 bases fitting TRBD1. The CDR3 runs to 15 residues. With 4 bases clipped from V and 3 bases from J, the junction kept 10 bases outside the gene matches. Germline V lookup: CDR1 SGHKS, CDR2 YYEKEE (reference sequence).